These 7 T cell receptor beta chains came from one sample sequenced in a study of T-cell memory formation after mild COVID-19. TCRdb reprocessed the 5' RACE reads with MiXCR, giving one entry per CDR3 protein. The profile shows roughly 100,000 distinct CDR3 sequences, roughly an eighth of them singletons. Sequenced sample: PBMCs or a T cell subset sorted from them (not recorded which). These receptors all come from an adult woman who had mild COVID-19 (a few samples of this study predate the infection). Cell type and time point are not known.

Only a few counts were recorded for this clonotype. V is TRBV6-6 and J is TRBJ2-3; D may be TRBD2 (6 bases). The germline V gene encodes CDR1 MNHNY and CDR2 SVGAGI (reference sequence). Between the trimmed V and J ends, which lost 7 bases and 0 bases, there was a span of 17 bases. CDR3 length equals 16 residues. The CDR3, as DNA: TGTGCCAGCAACCTCTTAGCGGTTCTTAGCACAGATACGCAGTATTTT. This translates into CASNLLAVLSTDTQYF.

There are a few counts of this clonotype. The chain combines TRBV10-3 with TRBJ2-2; no clear D. Trimming removed 7 bases at V and 1 base at J, with 4 bases between. Germline assignment: CDR1 ENHRY and CDR2 SYGVKD. The CDR3 runs 12 residues. The DNA of the CDR3 is TGTGCCATCATGGAGAACACCGGGGAGCTGTTTTTT. Protein: CAIMENTGELFF.

The CDR3 spells CASSQDSASLGTDTQYF. In DNA, the CDR3 is TGCGCCAGCAGCCAAGATTCGGCGAGTTTGGGCACAGATACGCAGTATTTT. The rearrangement uses TRBV4-1 and TRBJ2-3; D call uncertain. V dropped 0 bases and J dropped 1 base, with 14 bases sitting between them. This CDR3 comprises 17 residues. CDR1 is MGHRA and CDR2 is YSYEKL in the germline V gene.

This chain connects TRBV12-3 or TRBV12-4 to TRBJ1-3; D might be TRBD1 (5 bases). The CDR3 consists of 15 residues. The V and J ends lost 6 bases and 0 bases respectively, with 12 bases between them. CDR3 nucleotide sequence: TGTGCCAGCAGGGTTGACGGGACCTCTGGAAACACCATATATTTT. Translation gives CASRVDGTSGNTIYF.

The sample holds a few counts of this clonotype. The chain carries TRBV5-1 and TRBJ1-1; D possibly corresponds to TRBD1 (6 bases). V was trimmed by 1 base and J by 4 bases, leaving 8 bases between them. Germline V lookup: CDR1 SGHRS, CDR2 YFSETQ. The CDR3 runs 13 residues. CDR3 nucleotides: TGCGCCAGCAGCTTGACGGGGGCCACTGAAGCTTTCTTT. Protein sequence: CASSLTGATEAFF.

This chain uses TRBV5-6 with TRBJ2-5; TRBD1 agrees at 10 bases. The germline gives CDR1 SGHDT, CDR2 YYEEEE. The J segment lost 5 bases and the V segment lost 4 bases, leaving 11 bases of the junction unmatched. The CDR3 has 16 residues. CDR3 residues: CASSGPGQGISETQYF. The CDR3 DNA is TGTGCCAGCAGCGGACCGGGACAGGGGATCTCGGAGACCCAGTACTTC.

This clonotype was detected a few times. V and J are TRBV24-1 and TRBJ2-3; 9 nucleotides align to TRBD2. Trimming at V came to 3 bases and at J to 6 bases, leaving 9 bases not matched to a gene. This CDR3 region has 16 residues. Germline V lookup: CDR1 KGHDR, CDR2 SFDVKD. DNA for the CDR3: TGTGCCACCAGTGATCTCGTAGCGGGGGACGCGGATACGCAGTATTTT. Its translation is CATSDLVAGDADTQYF.